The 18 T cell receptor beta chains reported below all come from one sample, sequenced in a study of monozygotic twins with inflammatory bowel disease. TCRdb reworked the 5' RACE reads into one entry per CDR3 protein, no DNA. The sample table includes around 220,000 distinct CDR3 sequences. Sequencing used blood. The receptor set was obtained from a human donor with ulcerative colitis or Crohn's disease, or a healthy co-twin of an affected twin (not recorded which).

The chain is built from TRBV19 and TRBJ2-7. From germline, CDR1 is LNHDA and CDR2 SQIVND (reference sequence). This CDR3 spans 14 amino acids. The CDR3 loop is CASSKWGNSYEQYF.

CDR3: CSAAGGLPTDTQYF. The chain has TRBV20-1 and TRBJ2-3; TCRdb reports TRBD2, a call that lacks DNA to check it against. From germline, CDR1 is DFQATT and CDR2 SNEGSKA (reference sequence). This CDR3 region has 14 residues.

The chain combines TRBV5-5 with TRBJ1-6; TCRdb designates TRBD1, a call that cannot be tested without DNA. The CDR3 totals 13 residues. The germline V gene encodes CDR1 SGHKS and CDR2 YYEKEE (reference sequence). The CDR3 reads CASSDLQGSPLHF.

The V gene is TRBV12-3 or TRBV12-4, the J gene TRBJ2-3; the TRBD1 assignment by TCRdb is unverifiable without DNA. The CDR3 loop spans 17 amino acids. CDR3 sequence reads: CASSSSPGRGKHGTQYF.

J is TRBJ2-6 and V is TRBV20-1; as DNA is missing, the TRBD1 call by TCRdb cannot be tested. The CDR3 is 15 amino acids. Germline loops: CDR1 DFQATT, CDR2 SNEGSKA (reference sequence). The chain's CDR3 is CSAYRGPDGANVLTF.

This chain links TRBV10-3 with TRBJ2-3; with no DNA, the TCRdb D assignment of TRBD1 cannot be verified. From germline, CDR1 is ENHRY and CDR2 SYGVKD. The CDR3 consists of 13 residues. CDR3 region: CAYGSGMTDTQYF.

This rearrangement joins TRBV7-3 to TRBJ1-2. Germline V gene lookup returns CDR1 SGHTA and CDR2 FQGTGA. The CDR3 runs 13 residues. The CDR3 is CASSPNGGYGYTF.

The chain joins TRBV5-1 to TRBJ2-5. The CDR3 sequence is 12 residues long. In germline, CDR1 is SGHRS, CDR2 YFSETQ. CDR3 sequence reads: CASSWTQGTQYF.

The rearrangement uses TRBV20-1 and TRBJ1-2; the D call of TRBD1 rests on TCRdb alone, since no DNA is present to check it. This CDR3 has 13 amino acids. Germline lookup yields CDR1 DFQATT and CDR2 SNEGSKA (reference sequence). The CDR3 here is CSARQGINYGYTF.

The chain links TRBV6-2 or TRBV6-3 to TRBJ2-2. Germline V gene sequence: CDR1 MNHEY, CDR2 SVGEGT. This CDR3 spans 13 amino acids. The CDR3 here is CASSYGDTGELFF.

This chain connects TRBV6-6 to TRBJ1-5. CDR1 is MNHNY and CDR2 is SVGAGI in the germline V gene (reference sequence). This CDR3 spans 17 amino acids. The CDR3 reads CASNPGRGLNSNQPQHF.

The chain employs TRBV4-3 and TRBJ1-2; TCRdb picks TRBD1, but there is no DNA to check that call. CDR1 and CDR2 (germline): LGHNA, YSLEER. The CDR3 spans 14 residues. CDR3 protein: CASSQDRGAYGYTF.

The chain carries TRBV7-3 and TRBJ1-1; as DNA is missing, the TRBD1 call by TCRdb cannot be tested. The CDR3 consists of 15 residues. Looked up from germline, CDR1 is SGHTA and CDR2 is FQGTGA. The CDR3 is CASSFGDGGRTEAFF.

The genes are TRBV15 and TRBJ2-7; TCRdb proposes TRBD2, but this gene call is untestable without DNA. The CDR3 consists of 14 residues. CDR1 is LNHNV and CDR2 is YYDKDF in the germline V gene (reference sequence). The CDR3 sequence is CATSRIAGEYEQYF. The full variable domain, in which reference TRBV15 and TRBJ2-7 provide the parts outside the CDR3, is DAMVIQNPRYQVTQFGKPVTLSCSQTLNHNVMYWYQQKSSQAPKLLFHYYDKDFNNEADTPDNFQSRRPNTSFCFLDIRSPGLGDTAMYLCATSRIAGEYEQYFGPGTRLTVT.

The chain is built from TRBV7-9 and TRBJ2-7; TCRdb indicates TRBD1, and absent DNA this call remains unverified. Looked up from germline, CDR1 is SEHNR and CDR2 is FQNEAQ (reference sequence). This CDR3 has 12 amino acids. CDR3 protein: CASSQGVNEQYF.

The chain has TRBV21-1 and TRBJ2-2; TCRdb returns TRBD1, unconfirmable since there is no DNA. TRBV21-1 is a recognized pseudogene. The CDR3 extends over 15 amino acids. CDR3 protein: CASSLQGRATGELFF.

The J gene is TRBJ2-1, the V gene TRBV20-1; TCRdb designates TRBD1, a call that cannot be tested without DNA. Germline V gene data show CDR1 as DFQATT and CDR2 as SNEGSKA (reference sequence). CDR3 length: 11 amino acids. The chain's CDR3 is CSASRGNEQFF.

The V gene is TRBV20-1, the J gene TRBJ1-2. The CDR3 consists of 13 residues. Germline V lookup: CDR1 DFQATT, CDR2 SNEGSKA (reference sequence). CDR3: CSAMVPDNYGYTF.